Listed below are T cell receptor beta chains from one sample, sequenced in a study of cytomegalovirus exposure and HLA in healthy donors. Libraries were prepared by immunoSEQ multiplex PCR; TCRdb keeps only in-frame clonotypes and omits some of them. Altogether some 120,000 clones are present, around 70% being singletons, with the ten largest covering approximately 2.1%. Sequenced input: PBMCs. Source of these receptors: a middle-aged woman in good health and CMV-seropositive. CDR3s include the opening cysteine and the closing phenylalanine or tryptophan. The order of the fields is CDR3 DNA, CDR3 protein, clone size, D gene, J gene, V gene. D genes are given only for firm matches. Clone size is not always given. Where it is, it says once, few, many or a class for expanded clones.

CDR3 DNA: TGTGCCAGTAGTAACACAGGGGGACGAGCTATTGGCTACACCTTC; CDR3 protein: CASSNTGGRAIGYTF; clone size: few; D gene: TRBD1; J gene: TRBJ1-2; V gene: TRBV19
CDR3 DNA: TGTGCCAGCAGCGCCCGGACTAGCGGGGGCCTGAGGGGGTATTCAGATACGCAGTATTTT; CDR3 protein: CASSARTSGGLRGYSDTQYF; clone size: -; D gene: TRBD2; J gene: TRBJ2-3; V gene: TRBV9
CDR3 DNA: TGTGCCAGCAGTTTTGTCGTTGAGTGGCGCGCGGGGACCACCAATGAGCAGTTCTTC; CDR3 protein: CASSFVVEWRAGTTNEQFF; clone size: few; D gene: -; J gene: TRBJ2-1; V gene: TRBV28
CDR3 DNA: TGTGCCAGCAGGGATATTTGGGACAGAAGATTGGAGCAGTACTTC; CDR3 protein: CASRDIWDRRLEQYF; clone size: -; D gene: TRBD1; J gene: TRBJ2-7; V gene: TRBV6-1
CDR3 DNA: TGTGCCAGCAGCCCCCGAACCCACCCGGGGGGAGGGTATCAGCCCCAGCATTTT; CDR3 protein: CASSPRTHPGGGYQPQHF; clone size: -; D gene: -; J gene: TRBJ1-5; V gene: TRBV7-2
CDR3 DNA: TGTGCCAGCAGTTCAGCCGGGACAGGATTATATGGCTACACCTTC; CDR3 protein: CASSSAGTGLYGYTF; clone size: few; D gene: TRBD1; J gene: TRBJ1-2; V gene: TRBV6-5
CDR3 DNA: TGTGCCAGCTCGCCGACGGACAGGGTCACTCAGCCCCAGCATTTT; CDR3 protein: CASSPTDRVTQPQHF; clone size: once; D gene: TRBD1; J gene: TRBJ1-5; V gene: TRBV18
CDR3 DNA: TGCAGCGTTGACGGGGGGGAACAAGAGACCCAGTACTTC; CDR3 protein: CSVDGGEQETQYF; clone size: few; D gene: TRBD2; J gene: TRBJ2-5; V gene: TRBV29-1
CDR3 DNA: TGTGCCAGCTCAGCAGGGACAGCGGATAATTCACCCCTCCACTTT; CDR3 protein: CASSAGTADNSPLHF; clone size: -; D gene: TRBD1; J gene: TRBJ1-6; V gene: TRBV18
CDR3 DNA: TGTGCCAGCAGCTTCCCCCGGGAAAAACTGTTTTTT; CDR3 protein: CASSFPREKLFF; clone size: few; D gene: -; J gene: TRBJ1-4; V gene: TRBV11-2
CDR3 DNA: TGTGCCACCAGCAGAGAGGGCAGAAAAGAGACCCAGTACTTC; CDR3 protein: CATSREGRKETQYF; clone size: -; D gene: -; J gene: TRBJ2-5; V gene: TRBV15
CDR3 DNA: TGTGCCAGCTCACCACCGGGAGGAAATCAGCCCCAGCATTTT; CDR3 protein: CASSPPGGNQPQHF; clone size: -; D gene: -; J gene: TRBJ1-5; V gene: TRBV18
CDR3 DNA: TGTGCCAGCAGTGAGGCCCTCGAGCCCCAGCATTTT; CDR3 protein: CASSEALEPQHF; clone size: once; D gene: -; J gene: TRBJ1-5; V gene: TRBV2
CDR3 DNA: TGTGCCAGCAGCCCCCGTCGGGTAGCCCTCTCCTCTGGGGCCAACGTCCTGACTTTC; CDR3 protein: CASSPRRVALSSGANVLTF; clone size: -; D gene: -; J gene: TRBJ2-6; V gene: TRBV7-8
CDR3 DNA: TGTGCCAGCAGCTTGGATGGGACAGTAACAGATACGCAGTATTTT; CDR3 protein: CASSLDGTVTDTQYF; clone size: -; D gene: TRBD1; J gene: TRBJ2-3; V gene: TRBV5-5
CDR3 DNA: TGTGCCAGCTCACCACCTGGACTAGCGGGAGGATCCTACAATGAGCAGTTCTTC; CDR3 protein: CASSPPGLAGGSYNEQFF; clone size: -; D gene: TRBD2; J gene: TRBJ2-1; V gene: TRBV18
CDR3 DNA: TGCAGCGTTGGCCTAGATGGCCAGCCCCAGCATTTT; CDR3 protein: CSVGLDGQPQHF; clone size: -; D gene: -; J gene: TRBJ1-5; V gene: TRBV29-1
CDR3 DNA: TGTGCCAGTAGCCCCAACCTGGTAAGGTTAGACAATGAGCAGTTCTTC; CDR3 protein: CASSPNLVRLDNEQFF; clone size: -; D gene: -; J gene: TRBJ2-1; V gene: TRBV27
CDR3 DNA: TGTGCCTGGAACCCTCGAGAACTCATATACAATGAGCAGTTCTTC; CDR3 protein: CAWNPRELIYNEQFF; clone size: once; D gene: -; J gene: TRBJ2-1; V gene: TRBV30
CDR3 DNA: TGCGCCAGCAGCCGATTACAGGGGAACACTGAAGCTTTCTTT; CDR3 protein: CASSRLQGNTEAFF; clone size: -; D gene: -; J gene: TRBJ1-1; V gene: TRBV4-1
CDR3 DNA: TGTGCCAGCAGTGCGGGGACGGCCGGGACCCAGTACTTC; CDR3 protein: CASSAGTAGTQYF; clone size: -; D gene: -; J gene: TRBJ2-5; V gene: TRBV27
CDR3 DNA: TGTGCCAGCAGCCCGGGACAGGGGGGAATAGGTCGACGCAATGAGCAGTTCTTC; CDR3 protein: CASSPGQGGIGRRNEQFF; clone size: -; D gene: TRBD1; J gene: TRBJ2-1; V gene: TRBV25-1
CDR3 DNA: TGCGCCAGCAGCTCCCGACAGGGGAGCGGGGAGCTGTTTTTT; CDR3 protein: CASSSRQGSGELFF; clone size: few; D gene: TRBD1; J gene: TRBJ2-2; V gene: TRBV5-1
CDR3 DNA: TGTGCCAGCAGCTTAGAAAGTGAGGCGGGAGGAGGGAGAACCAAAAACATTCAGTACTTC; CDR3 protein: CASSLESEAGGGRTKNIQYF; clone size: -; D gene: TRBD2; J gene: TRBJ2-4; V gene: TRBV7-8
CDR3 DNA: TGTGCCAGCAGCTTAGTTAGCGGGGTAGTACGGGAGCAGTACTTC; CDR3 protein: CASSLVSGVVREQYF; clone size: -; D gene: TRBD2; J gene: TRBJ2-7; V gene: TRBV11-2
CDR3 DNA: TGTGCCAGCTCACCACTTTCCAACAATGAGCAGTTCTTC; CDR3 protein: CASSPLSNNEQFF; clone size: -; D gene: -; J gene: TRBJ2-1; V gene: TRBV18
CDR3 DNA: TGCGCCAGCAGTCAGCCAGTTGACAGGGGTAGTCCCCCCGGGATGAACACTGAAGCTTTCTTT; CDR3 protein: CASSQPVDRGSPPGMNTEAFF; clone size: -; D gene: TRBD1; J gene: TRBJ1-1; V gene: TRBV23-1
CDR3 DNA: TGTGCCAGCAGTGAAAATAGGGTGGGGGGGGGTTTCAATCAGCCCCAGCATTTT; CDR3 protein: CASSENRVGGGFNQPQHF; clone size: -; D gene: -; J gene: TRBJ1-5; V gene: TRBV25-1
CDR3 DNA: TGTGCCAGCAGCTTGGAACAGGGCCATGCAACTAATGAAAAACTGTTTTTT; CDR3 protein: CASSLEQGHATNEKLFF; clone size: -; D gene: -; J gene: TRBJ1-4; V gene: TRBV5-5
CDR3 DNA: TGTGCCAGCAGGCCCTCTAGCGGGAGCGTCGGTGAGCAGTTCTTC; CDR3 protein: CASRPSSGSVGEQFF; clone size: -; D gene: TRBD2; J gene: TRBJ2-1; V gene: TRBV28
CDR3 DNA: TGCGCCAGCACCCCCTCGACAGGGACGTCCTATGGCTACACCTTC; CDR3 protein: CASTPSTGTSYGYTF; clone size: -; D gene: TRBD1; J gene: TRBJ1-2; V gene: TRBV4-3